Listed here are 29 T cell receptor beta chains from one sample, sequenced in a study of T cell clonotyping in hematopoietic cell transplantation. The assay was immunoSEQ multiplex PCR, and TCRdb's table has in-frame clones only and misses some. The sample carries about 14,000 clones, 70% to 90% recorded once. Sample: PBMCs, taken 100 days after allogeneic stem cell transplant. Source of these receptors: a male patient between 45 and 60 years old who had an allogeneic stem cell transplant from an unrelated donor, so T cells may come from the graft donor. Some clones in this sample may be carry-over from other donors' samples.

The gene calls are TRBV10-2 and TRBJ2-3, with 14 bases matching TRBD2. The germline V gene has CDR1 WSHSY and CDR2 SAAADI. The J segment lost 0 bases and the V segment lost 0 bases, leaving 2 bases of the junction unmatched. The CDR3 covers 18 residues. In DNA, the CDR3 is TGCGCCAGCAGTGAGTCCGGGACTAGCGGGGGTAGCACAGATACGCAGTATTTT. This sequence encodes CASSESGTSGGSTDTQYF.

The chain combines TRBV6-5 with TRBJ2-5; D might be TRBD2 (7 bases). This CDR3 comprises 15 residues. The V gene lost 6 bases and the J gene lost 5 bases, with 19 bases spanning the gap. Germline V CDR1 and CDR2: MNHEY, SVGAGI. DNA of the CDR3: TGTGCCAGCAGCCCAAATACAGGGAGGGAGGAGACCCAGTACTTC. It specifies CASSPNTGREETQYF.

The chain has TRBV27 and TRBJ1-1; 7 bases agree with TRBD1. CDR3 length equals 13 residues. The ends lost 6 bases at V and 11 bases at J; junction bases unmatched: 12. Per germline, CDR1 MNHEY and CDR2 SMNVEV (reference sequence). CDR3 in DNA: TGTGCCAGCAGCCGAAGGTTTGACAGGGAGGCTTTCTTT. It yields the protein CASSRRFDREAFF.

The chain couples TRBV9 to TRBJ1-3, with a weak D call TRBD1 (5 bases). From germline, CDR1 is SGDLS and CDR2 YYNGEE. The CDR3 is 15 residues long. V lost 0 bases, J lost 4 bases, and 11 bases lay in between. The CDR3 here is CASSVADEGGNTIYF. Here the CDR3 DNA reads TGTGCCAGCAGCGTAGCGGACGAGGGGGGAAACACCATATATTTT.

The chain recombines TRBV7-7 with TRBJ2-5; D is possibly TRBD2 (7 bases). V was clipped by 2 bases and J by 5 bases, with 18 bases between them. The V gene's germline CDR1 is SSHAT and CDR2 FNYEAQ (reference sequence). This CDR3 has 16 amino acids. This chain's CDR3 is CASSLKRLGGGETQYF. In DNA form, the CDR3 reads TGTGCCAGCAGCTTAAAACGGTTGGGGGGGGGCGAGACCCAGTACTTC.

The chain couples TRBV28 to TRBJ1-3, with TRBD1 matching over 10 bases. With V trimmed by 5 bases and J by 4 bases, 14 bases remained unmatched. Germline-derived CDR1 and CDR2 are MDHEN and SYDVKM. The length of the CDR3 is 18 residues. In DNA form, the CDR3 reads TGTGCCAGCAGTCCACCTTACATGGGGACAGGGGTCGGAAACACCATATATTTT. The encoded protein is CASSPPYMGTGVGNTIYF.

This clone showed up just once. This chain connects TRBV7-8 to TRBJ1-1; no firm D call. The CDR3 runs 13 residues. Germline V lookup: CDR1 SGHVS, CDR2 FQNEAQ. Trimming took 5 bases from V and 1 from J, leaving 8 bases between them. The CDR3 here is CASSLTPNTEAFF. In DNA, the CDR3 is TGTGCCAGCAGCCTGACTCCGAACACTGAAGCTTTCTTT. Variable domain in full (rest from reference TRBV7-8 and TRBJ1-1): GAGVSQSPRYKVAKRGQDVALRCDPISGHVSLFWYQQALGQGPEFLTYFQNEAQLDKSGLPSDRFFAERPEGSVSTLKIQRTQQEDSAVYLCASSLTPNTEAFFGQGTRLTVV.

The chain couples TRBV30 to TRBJ1-4, with D unclear. CDR1 GTSNPN and CDR2 SVGIG come from the germline V gene (reference sequence). The CDR3 length is 16 residues. Deletions cut 7 bases from V and 0 bases from J, with 18 bases between. CDR3 protein: CAFPPWEPATNEKLFF. The CDR3 region has the DNA TGTGCCTTCCCACCGTGGGAACCCGCAACTAATGAAAAACTGTTTTTT.

This clone has a handful of counts. The rearrangement uses TRBV30 and TRBJ1-2, with D perhaps matching TRBD1 (5 bases). V was shortened by 1 base and J by 4 bases, with 16 bases between the two germline ends. This CDR3 has 15 amino acids. Germline assignment: CDR1 GTSNPN and CDR2 SVGIG (reference sequence). The DNA of the CDR3 is TGTGCCTGGAGTGCGTGGGGACTGCCTGGCTATGGCTACACCTTC. This gives the protein CAWSAWGLPGYGYTF.

The chain is built from TRBV5-6 and TRBJ2-7, with D perhaps matching TRBD1 (5 bases). V shed 2 bases and J shed 2 bases, with 14 bases lying between them. The germline gives CDR1 SGHDT, CDR2 YYEEEE. The CDR3 is 15 amino acids. The CDR3 sequence is CASSFPRVPTYEQYF. The CDR3 DNA reads as TGTGCCAGCAGCTTCCCCAGGGTACCTACCTACGAGCAGTACTTC.

A note on this clone: The same CDR3 is also encoded by other DNA sequences in this sample. V gene TRBV7-3 combines with J gene TRBJ2-7; D unresolved. V lost 3 bases and J 3 bases, leaving 9 bases between the germline ends. This CDR3 has 13 amino acids. Germline V gene lookup returns CDR1 SGHTA and CDR2 FQGTGA. The CDR3 region has the DNA TGTGCCAGCAGCTTCGGCGGCGGCTACGAGCAGTACTTC. It codes for CASSFGGGYEQYF.

The chain carries TRBV13 and TRBJ2-7; D ambiguous. CDR1 PRHDT and CDR2 FYEKMQ come from the germline V gene (reference sequence). There are 13 residues in the CDR3. V was clipped by 7 bases and J by 0 bases, with 10 bases between them. DNA of the CDR3: TGTGCCAGCACGGCGGCGGACTCCTACGAGCAGTACTTC. It is translated as CASTAADSYEQYF.

The CDR3 DNA is TGTGCCAGCAGTTGGGCAGCTCCCCGGATGCAGCAGTACTTC. Translation: CASSWAAPRMQQYF. This rearrangement joins TRBV27 to TRBJ2-7; no definite D call. Germline V CDR1 and CDR2: MNHEY, SMNVEV (reference sequence). The CDR3 has 14 residues. The V gene lost 4 bases and the J gene lost 8 bases, with 18 bases spanning the gap.

This chain uses TRBV19 with TRBJ1-4, with no clear D. V was clipped by 0 bases and J by 11 bases, with 10 bases between them. Looked up from germline, CDR1 is LNHDA and CDR2 is SQIVND (reference sequence). The CDR3 is 13 residues long. The CDR3 bases are TGTGCCAGTAGTATAGACCCCTCTCGGAAACTGTTTTTT. It codes for CASSIDPSRKLFF.

The chain is built from TRBV5-1 and TRBJ2-7; D remains ambiguous. The CDR3 covers 16 residues. Germline V gene lookup returns CDR1 SGHRS and CDR2 YFSETQ. Trimming pared 0 bases from V and 0 bases from J, leaving 13 bases between. The CDR3 sequence: CASSLALSRTSYEQYF. CDR3 coding DNA: TGCGCCAGCAGCTTGGCGCTATCACGAACCTCCTACGAGCAGTACTTC. The whole variable domain, remainder taken from reference TRBV5-1 and TRBJ2-7, is KAGVTQTPRYLIKTRGQQVTLSCSPISGHRSVSWYQQTPGQGLQFLFEYFSETQRNKGNFPGRFSGRQFSNSRSEMNVSTLELGDSALYLCASSLALSRTSYEQYFGPGTRLTVT.

The genes are TRBV5-1 and TRBJ1-1; D is unresolved. This CDR3 has 13 residues. CDR1 is SGHRS, CDR2 YFSETQ, per germline. V was cut by 2 bases and J by 5 bases, with 10 bases left in between. CDR3 protein: CASSLRMGTEAFF. The CDR3 coding sequence is TGCGCCAGCAGCTTAAGGATGGGAACTGAAGCTTTCTTT.

This chain uses TRBV29-1 with TRBJ2-7, with D possibly being TRBD1 or TRBD2 (5 bases each). V lost 4 bases, J lost 6 bases, and 13 bases lay in between. CDR3 length equals 12 residues. Germline V gene lookup returns CDR1 SQVTM and CDR2 ANQGSEA. CDR3 nucleotide sequence: TGCAGCGTTGGGACCCGAGGGGCCGAGCAGTACTTC. This codes for CSVGTRGAEQYF.

The rearrangement joins TRBV7-2 to TRBJ2-7; D gene ambiguous. Per the germline V gene, CDR1 is SGHTA and CDR2 is FQGNSA. The CDR3 totals 15 residues. The ends were cut back, 1 base at V and 0 bases at J, with 10 bases in the middle. The CDR3 protein is CASSLDGGFSYEQYF. The CDR3 DNA follows: TGTGCCAGCAGCTTAGACGGCGGCTTCTCCTACGAGCAGTACTTC.

V usage is TRBV9 and J usage is TRBJ1-1; D is unresolved. Looked up from germline, CDR1 is SGDLS and CDR2 is YYNGEE. CDR3 length: 14 amino acids. V lost 4 bases to trimming and J lost 1 base, with 11 bases between them. CDR3 nucleotides: TGTGCCAGCAGCTCGTCCGACCAGAACACTGAAGCTTTCTTT. It is translated as CASSSSDQNTEAFF.

The chain carries TRBV7-2 and TRBJ2-7; D not resolved. Trimming pared 2 bases from V and 6 bases from J, leaving 8 bases between. Germline V CDR1 and CDR2: SGHTA, FQGNSA. The CDR3 totals 12 residues. The CDR3 protein is CASSLNLFEQYF. Written as DNA, the CDR3 is TGTGCCAGCAGCTTAAATCTCTTCGAGCAGTACTTC.

The rearrangement joins TRBV4-3 to TRBJ2-2, with TRBD2 matching over 7 bases. The CDR3 covers 16 residues. Trimming removed 0 bases from V and 6 bases from J; junction bases left unmatched: 7. Germline CDR1 LGHNA, CDR2 YSLEER. CDR3 DNA sequence: TGCGCCAGCAGCCAAGAGGCGGGAGCTAACGCCGGGGAGCTGTTTTTT. This translates into CASSQEAGANAGELFF.

The V call is TRBV7-9, the J call TRBJ2-2; no firm D call. CDR3 size: 13 residues. CDR1 and CDR2 (germline): SEHNR, FQNEAQ (reference sequence). V gave up 5 bases and J gave up 2 bases, with 6 bases separating them. The CDR3 protein is CASSPINTGELFF. The DNA of the CDR3 is TGTGCCAGCAGCCCTATAAACACCGGGGAGCTGTTTTTT. The variable domain in full, completed from reference TRBV7-9 and TRBJ2-2, reads DTGVSQNPRHKITKRGQNVTFRCDPISEHNRLYWYRQTLGQGPEFLTYFQNEAQLEKSRLLSDRFSAERPKGSFSTLEIQRTEQGDSAMYLCASSPINTGELFFGEGSRLTVL.

This clone appeared once. The chain carries TRBV11-3 and TRBJ1-2; D is possibly TRBD1 (6 bases). V lost 5 bases, J lost 4 bases, and 23 bases lay in between. The CDR3 runs 17 residues. Per the germline V gene, CDR1 is SGHNT and CDR2 is YENEEA. The DNA of the CDR3 is TGTGCCAGCAGCCCCTACAGGGTACCGTCTTACGTCTATGGCTACACCTTC. This translates into CASSPYRVPSYVYGYTF.

This rearrangement joins TRBV5-4 to TRBJ2-7; D is possibly TRBD1 (6 bases). Trimming removed 4 bases from V and 1 base from J, with 12 bases in between. The CDR3 runs 14 residues. Germline-derived CDR1 and CDR2 are SGHNT and YYREEE (reference sequence). CDR3 in amino acids: CASSHRQGSYEQYF. In nucleotides, the CDR3 is TGTGCCAGCAGCCATAGGCAGGGGTCCTACGAGCAGTACTTC.

This chain connects TRBV10-1 to TRBJ1-1; D gene ambiguous. The V end was cut by 5 bases, the J end by 7 bases, with 11 bases between. Germline-derived CDR1 and CDR2 are WNHNN and SYGVQD (reference sequence). CDR3 length: 12 residues. CDR3 sequence reads: CASSTGVSEAFF. The CDR3 nucleotides are TGCGCCAGCAGTACCGGGGTGAGTGAAGCTTTCTTT.

This clone came up once. The chain employs TRBV27 and TRBJ1-3; D remains unclear. This CDR3 is built from 15 residues. Per the germline V gene, CDR1 is MNHEY and CDR2 is SMNVEV (reference sequence). V was cut by 5 bases and J by 3 bases, with 14 bases left in between. The CDR3 sequence: CASSPLTPSGNTIYF. The CDR3 region has the DNA TGTGCCAGCAGTCCCCTGACCCCTAGTGGAAACACCATATATTTT.

The rearrangement uses TRBV6-5 and TRBJ2-3; unclear D gene. The V and J ends lost 6 bases and 2 bases respectively, with 12 bases between them. In germline, CDR1 is MNHEY, CDR2 SVGAGI. The length of the CDR3 is 14 residues. CDR3 region: CASSPGQYTDTQYF. The CDR3 DNA reads TGTGCCAGCAGCCCCGGGCAATACACAGATACGCAGTATTTT.

This chain connects TRBV14 to TRBJ1-4, with D possibly TRBD1 on 5 matching bases. Germline lookup yields CDR1 SGHDN and CDR2 FVKESK. V gave up 6 bases and J gave up 3 bases, with 17 bases separating them. The CDR3 is made up of 16 amino acids. The CDR3 nucleotides are TGTGCCAGCAGTTCTTACCAGGGTATAGCTAATGAAAAACTGTTTTTT. This gives the protein CASSSYQGIANEKLFF.

This clone appeared a single time. The chain recombines TRBV6-6 with TRBJ2-2; 8 bases are a match to TRBD2. Germline V gene data show CDR1 as MNHNY and CDR2 as SVGAGI (reference sequence). This CDR3 has 16 amino acids. V was pared by 4 bases and J by 4 bases, with 8 bases of the junction left unmatched. The DNA for the CDR3 is TGTGCCAGCAGTTTCGATCTAGCGGGTTCCACCGGGGAGCTGTTTTTT. This encodes CASSFDLAGSTGELFF.